This passage covers 28 T cell receptor beta chains from one sample sequenced in a study of patients and donors after allogeneic stem cell transplantation. Each CDR3 protein gets one entry after TCRdb re-called the RT-PCR reads with MiXCR. Here the sample spans some 87,000 distinct CDR3 sequences, roughly 48% being singletons. The sample consisted of blood, either unsorted or a sorted T cell fraction (not recorded which). All receptors derive from a human donor who was either an allogeneic HSCT recipient or a stem cell or donor lymphocyte infusion donor (not recorded which). It is not recorded whose cells these are; they may come from a transplant donor.

The chain couples TRBV5-1 to TRBJ2-7; D unclear. Germline CDR1 reads SGHRS; CDR2 reads YFSETQ. The germline V and J ends were trimmed by 5 bases and 0 bases, with 9 bases remaining between them. There are 13 residues in the CDR3. The CDR3 nucleotides are TGCGCCAGCAGGGAACGGTTCTCCTACGAGCAGTACTTC. It codes for CASRERFSYEQYF. The variable domain in full, with the rest retrieved from reference TRBV5-1 and TRBJ2-7, is KAGVTQTPRYLIKTRGQQVTLSCSPISGHRSVSWYQQTPGQGLQFLFEYFSETQRNKGNFPGRFSGRQFSNSRSEMNVSTLELGDSALYLCASRERFSYEQYFGPGTRLTVT.

This chain links TRBV12-3 or TRBV12-4 with TRBJ1-1; TRBD1 agrees at 8 bases. V dropped 8 bases and J dropped 4; count of bases not matched to a gene: 3. The CDR3 spans 12 residues. CDR3 loop: CASGQGGTEAFF. CDR3 nucleotides: TGTGCCAGCGGACAGGGAGGCACTGAAGCTTTCTTT.

The V call is TRBV20-1, the J call TRBJ2-7; 10 bases are shared with TRBD1. The CDR3 consists of 15 residues. Germline V gene data show CDR1 as DFQATT and CDR2 as SNEGSKA (reference sequence). The trim removed 0 bases at V and 6 bases at J, leaving 8 bases unmatched. The CDR3, as DNA: TGCAGTGCTAGAGATGCCGGGACAGGGGCCTTCGAGCAGTACTTC. This codes for CSARDAGTGAFEQYF.

This clonotype was recorded a few times. The chain carries TRBV20-1 and TRBJ1-2; 7 nucleotides agree with TRBD1. CDR3 length: 14 residues. J was trimmed by 8 bases and V by 5 bases; bases with no gene match: 14. CDR1 and CDR2 from the germline V gene are DFQATT and SNEGSKA (reference sequence). In DNA, the CDR3 is TGCAGTGCTGGGGGACAGACCCTTTATTACGGCTACACCTTC. It specifies CSAGGQTLYYGYTF.

The chain links TRBV6-5 to TRBJ2-2; D gene unclear. Trimming removed 6 bases at V and 4 bases at J, with 18 bases between. Per germline, CDR1 MNHEY and CDR2 SVGAGI. The CDR3 runs to 16 residues. The CDR3 bases are TGTGCCAGCAGCCTTAACTGGCCAGCTATCACCGGGGAGCTGTTTTTT. Protein product: CASSLNWPAITGELFF.

The chain recombines TRBV5-4 with TRBJ1-3; D is possibly TRBD1 (6 bases). The germline CDR1 and CDR2 sequences are SGHNT and YYREEE (reference sequence). The CDR3 runs 13 residues. Deletions cut 4 bases from V and 5 bases from J, with 10 bases between. The CDR3 DNA follows: TGTGCCAGCAGCAGGGACAACCGAAACACCATATATTTT. Its protein is CASSRDNRNTIYF.

The chain joins TRBV27 to TRBJ2-2, with D unclear. The V gene's germline CDR1 is MNHEY and CDR2 SMNVEV (reference sequence). CDR3 length: 14 residues. Trimming removed 5 bases from V and 5 bases from J, with 12 bases in between. The CDR3 DNA reads as TGTGCCAGCAGTCCAGATACTTATACCGGGGAGCTGTTTTTT. Residues: CASSPDTYTGELFF.

The gene calls are TRBV20-1 and TRBJ1-3; D is possibly TRBD1 (6 bases). V shed 3 bases and J shed 0 bases, with 9 bases lying between them. Germline loops: CDR1 DFQATT, CDR2 SNEGSKA (reference sequence). CDR3 length: 14 amino acids. The CDR3 region is CSARDSLSGNTIYF. CDR3 coding DNA: TGCAGTGCTAGGGACAGCCTCTCTGGAAACACCATATATTTT.

The CDR3 here is CASSGMRKGLAEFHEQYF. Here the CDR3 DNA reads TGTGCCAGCAGTGGGATGCGGAAGGGACTAGCGGAGTTTCACGAGCAGTACTTC. The rearrangement links TRBV25-1 to TRBJ2-7, with TRBD2 identical over 11 bases. There are 18 residues in the CDR3. CDR1 MGHDK and CDR2 SYGVNS come from the germline V gene. J gave up 5 bases and V 4 bases, and 16 bases lay outside the gene matches.

The chain couples TRBV6-1 to TRBJ1-5, with a weak D call TRBD1 (6 bases). The CDR3 is 15 amino acids. With 1 base removed from V and 8 bases from J, the gap between germline ends came to 15 bases. CDR1 is MNHNS and CDR2 is SASEGT in the germline V gene. CDR3 amino acids: CASSEDGGRIEPQHF. The CDR3 nucleotides are TGTGCCAGCAGTGAAGATGGGGGGCGGATAGAGCCCCAGCATTTT.

The gene calls are TRBV27 and TRBJ1-6; 8 nucleotides match TRBD1. V shed 0 bases and J 7 bases; nucleotides not matched to a gene: 5. The germline gives CDR1 MNHEY, CDR2 SMNVEV (reference sequence). The CDR3 spans 16 residues. CDR3 in DNA: TGTGCCAGCAGTTTATCCCGACAGGGGTACAATTCACCCCTCCACTTT. Amino acid sequence: CASSLSRQGYNSPLHF.

This clonotype was detected once. The chain employs TRBV7-9 and TRBJ2-1; TRBD2 matches at 10 bases. The CDR3 has 16 residues. The J segment lost 6 bases and the V segment lost 5 bases, leaving 10 bases of the junction unmatched. CDR1 SEHNR and CDR2 FQNEAQ come from the germline V gene (reference sequence). The CDR3: CASSMGGLAEPNEQFF. The DNA of the CDR3 is TGTGCCAGCAGCATGGGCGGACTAGCGGAGCCCAATGAGCAGTTCTTC.

This clonotype was counted between two and nine times. This chain links TRBV4-2 with TRBJ1-1; D gene uncertain. Looked up from germline, CDR1 is LGHNA and CDR2 is YNFKEQ. The CDR3 length is 15 residues. Trimming took 0 bases from V and 2 from J, leaving 10 bases between them. CDR3 region: CASSQEGSLNTEAFF. CDR3 bases: TGTGCCAGCAGCCAAGAGGGCAGCTTAAACACTGAAGCTTTCTTT.

The chain combines TRBV6-5 with TRBJ2-1; no firm D call. This CDR3 has 13 amino acids. The germline CDR1 and CDR2 sequences are MNHEY and SVGAGI. The V and J ends lost 1 base and 8 bases respectively, with 9 bases between them. DNA of the CDR3: TGTGCCAGCAGTTACTTCCGGGCGGATGAGCAGTTCTTC. Its translation is CASSYFRADEQFF.

The chain links TRBV10-3 to TRBJ2-2; D gene ambiguous. Trimming took off 8 bases at V and 6 bases at J, with 13 bases between the two ends. The CDR3 covers 13 residues. Germline loops: CDR1 ENHRY, CDR2 SYGVKD. The CDR3 protein is CAIEGGVAGELFF. In DNA, the CDR3 is TGTGCCATCGAAGGTGGGGTCGCCGGGGAGCTGTTTTTT.

V is TRBV25-1 and J is TRBJ1-6; TRBD1 aligns across 8 bases. The V and J ends lost 4 bases and 7 bases, in that order; junction bases with no gene match: 3. CDR3 length: 14 residues. CDR1 is MGHDK, CDR2 SYGVNS, per germline. This chain's CDR3 is CASSGQGRNSPLHF. As DNA, the CDR3 is TGTGCCAGCAGTGGACAGGGGAGGAATTCACCCCTCCACTTT.

J is TRBJ2-7 and V is TRBV5-6; D is perhaps TRBD2 (6 bases). CDR1 is SGHDT, CDR2 YYEEEE, per germline. Trimming left V 6 bases short and J 5 bases short, with 24 bases between. The CDR3 runs 16 residues. DNA for the CDR3: TGTGCCAGCAACATGAATCCCGGGACTCCAGCCAACGAGCAGTACTTC. This sequence encodes CASNMNPGTPANEQYF.

The chain couples TRBV15 to TRBJ1-3, with D unclear. In germline, CDR1 is LNHNV, CDR2 YYDKDF (reference sequence). The CDR3 length is 16 residues. The V end lost 2 bases, the J end lost 0 bases, and 11 bases lay between the germline ends. Here the CDR3 reads CATSRSPLNSGNTIYF. The CDR3 DNA follows: TGTGCCACCAGCAGATCCCCGCTGAACTCTGGAAACACCATATATTTT.

This chain links TRBV12-3 or TRBV12-4 with TRBJ1-1, with D maybe TRBD1 (5 bases). V lost 3 bases and J lost 5, with 10 bases in between. This CDR3 has 13 amino acids. The CDR3, as DNA: TGTGCCAGCAGTTTGGGGCGAGAAACTGAAGCTTTCTTT. The encoded protein is CASSLGRETEAFF.

The V gene is TRBV7-2, the J gene TRBJ1-1; 8 bases fit TRBD1. The CDR3 loop spans 16 amino acids. The junction had 3 bases not matched to a gene; V was cut back by 0 bases and J by 0 bases. Germline V lookup: CDR1 SGHTA, CDR2 FQGNSA. DNA for the CDR3: TGTGCCAGCAGCTTAGCGGGGGACAGGTTGAACACTGAAGCTTTCTTT. Translating gives CASSLAGDRLNTEAFF.

The J gene is TRBJ1-3, the V gene TRBV4-3, with a tentative D call TRBD1 (6 bases). The CDR3 length is 14 residues. Trimming pared 5 bases from V and 5 bases from J, leaving 13 bases between. The germline V gene encodes CDR1 LGHNA and CDR2 YSLEER. Here the CDR3 reads CASSKTDSRNTIYF. The CDR3 coding sequence is TGCGCCAGCAGCAAAACGGACAGCCGAAACACCATATATTTT.

This clonotype has only a few counts. The chain couples TRBV7-9 to TRBJ1-6, with 7 bases fitting TRBD1. CDR3 length: 19 residues. Germline V gene data show CDR1 as SEHNR and CDR2 as FQNEAQ (reference sequence). Unmatched junction bases numbered 20, after V lost 3 bases and J lost 9 bases. CDR3 residues: CASSFISSTGVGSSSPLHF. In nucleotides, the CDR3 is TGTGCCAGCAGCTTCATCTCCAGTACAGGGGTCGGAAGTAGTTCACCCCTCCACTTT.

This clonotype has a handful of counts. This chain joins TRBV25-1 and TRBJ1-1, with no clear D. Trimming removed 1 base from V and 0 bases from J, with 9 bases in between. Germline V gives CDR1 MGHDK, CDR2 SYGVNS. The CDR3 is 15 amino acids. For the CDR3, the DNA is TGTGCCAGCAGTGAATCCCCGGGGATGAACACTGAAGCTTTCTTT. Its protein is CASSESPGMNTEAFF.

V gene TRBV7-2 combines with J gene TRBJ1-2; TRBD1 matches 8 bases. Per germline, CDR1 SGHTA and CDR2 FQGNSA. Trimming took 4 bases from V and 2 from J; bases not matched to a gene: 3. The CDR3 loop spans 14 amino acids. CDR3 DNA: TGTGCCAGCAGCTCTCAGGGGGCGAACTATGGCTACACCTTC. Protein product: CASSSQGANYGYTF.

This clonotype has a handful of counts. The chain has TRBV7-9 and TRBJ1-4; D gene ambiguous. The CDR3 has 18 residues. V was clipped by 4 bases and J by 6 bases, with 24 bases between them. CDR1 SEHNR and CDR2 FQNEAQ come from the germline V gene (reference sequence). The CDR3: CASSSPLSRTPEDEKLFF. CDR3 coding DNA: TGTGCCAGCAGCTCACCCCTGAGTAGGACTCCTGAGGATGAAAAACTGTTTTTT.

This clonotype was observed a handful of times. The J gene is TRBJ2-7, the V gene TRBV20-1, with 8 bases fitting TRBD2. Trimming removed 4 bases from V and 4 bases from J; junction bases left unmatched: 12. The CDR3 contains 15 residues. The V gene's germline CDR1 is DFQATT and CDR2 SNEGSKA (reference sequence). DNA for the CDR3: TGCAGTGCTACGAATTTGCCGGGACTAGAATACGAGCAGTACTTC. This translates into CSATNLPGLEYEQYF.

This chain uses TRBV27 with TRBJ2-7; weak D call: TRBD2 (6 bases). V was clipped by 5 bases and J by 2 bases, with 10 bases between them. This CDR3 contains 13 residues. CDR1 and CDR2 from the germline V gene are MNHEY and SMNVEV (reference sequence). CDR3 in DNA: TGTGCCAGCAGTCCGGGACTTCCCTACGAGCAGTACTTC. Its translation is CASSPGLPYEQYF.

This clonotype was counted between two and nine times. Here the CDR3 reads CASSARQGLPGYSNQPQHF. CDR3 sequence (DNA): TGTGCCAGCAGCGCCAGACAGGGCCTTCCGGGGTATAGCAATCAGCCCCAGCATTTT. The chain joins TRBV9 to TRBJ1-5; 7 positions match TRBD1. The CDR3 consists of 19 residues. V shed 3 bases and J 0 bases; nucleotides not matched to a gene: 15. The germline V gene encodes CDR1 SGDLS and CDR2 YYNGEE.